This T cell receptor (beta chain) was recorded in a study of beta chain features in type 1 diabetes. Whole-study results and caveats: HLA effects on TCRB rearrangement stayed unresolved here.

Expressed TCRB transcripts got sequenced, as all isolated RNA was reverse transcribed. TCRdb's table, derived via immunoSEQ multiplex PCR, lists solely in-frame clones and lacks some. The data show 350,000 to 450,000 clones, over 13% seen once. Germline assignment: CDR1 MDHEN and CDR2 SYDVKM. With 5 bases clipped from V and 2 bases from J, the junction kept 7 bases outside the gene matches. The CDR3 consists of 17 residues. In the case of this clone: Its cognate antigen is unknown.

The sample comprised naive CD4+ T cells from blood. The rearrangement links TRBV28 to TRBJ2-1; 12 bases are a match to TRBD2. This clonotype originated in a woman under 30 in good health. CDR3 nucleotides: TGTGCCAGCAGTCCGACCCTAGCGGGAGGGCCCTACAATGAGCAGTTCTTC. Translation: CASSPTLAGGPYNEQFF.